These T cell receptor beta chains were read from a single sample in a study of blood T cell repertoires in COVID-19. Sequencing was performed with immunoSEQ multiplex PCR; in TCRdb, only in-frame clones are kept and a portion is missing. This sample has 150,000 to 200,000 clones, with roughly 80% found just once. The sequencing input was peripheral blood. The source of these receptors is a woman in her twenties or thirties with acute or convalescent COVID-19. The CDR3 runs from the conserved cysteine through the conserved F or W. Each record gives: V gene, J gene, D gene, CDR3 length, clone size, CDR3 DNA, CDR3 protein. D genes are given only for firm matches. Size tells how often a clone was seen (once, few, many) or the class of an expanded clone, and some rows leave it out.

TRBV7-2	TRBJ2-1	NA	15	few	TGTGCCAGCAGCTTAGATTCCGTCTCCTACAATGAGCAGTTCTTC	CASSLDSVSYNEQFF
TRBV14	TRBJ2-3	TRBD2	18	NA	TGTGCCAGCAGCCAACAAGTAGGACTAGCGGGAAGCACAGATACGCAGTATTTT	CASSQQVGLAGSTDTQYF
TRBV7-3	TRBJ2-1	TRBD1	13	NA	TGTGCCAGCAGCTTGGACAGGGGCGATGAGCAGTTCTTC	CASSLDRGDEQFF
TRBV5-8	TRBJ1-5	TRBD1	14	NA	TGTGCCAGCAGCCCGGGACAGAGGAATCAGCCCCAGCATTTT	CASSPGQRNQPQHF
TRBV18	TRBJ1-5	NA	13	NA	TGTGCCAGCTCACCCACGACTGATCAGCCCCAGCATTTT	CASSPTTDQPQHF
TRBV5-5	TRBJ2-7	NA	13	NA	TGTGCCAGCGCCAGGGCAGGGATCTACGAGCAGTACTTC	CASARAGIYEQYF
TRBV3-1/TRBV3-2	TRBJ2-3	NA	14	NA	TGTGCCAGCAGCCAGGACTATCGGGGAGATACGCAGTATTTT	CASSQDYRGDTQYF
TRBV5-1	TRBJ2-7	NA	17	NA	TGCGCCAGCAGCTTGGAGGGTCAGGGTATGGGGTCCTACGAGCAGTACTTC	CASSLEGQGMGSYEQYF
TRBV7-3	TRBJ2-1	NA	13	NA	TGTGCCAGCAGCTTTACAGCGGTCAATGAGCAGTTCTTC	CASSFTAVNEQFF
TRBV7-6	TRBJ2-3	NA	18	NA	TGTGCCAGCAGCTCCAACCCCCCCCGGGAAATCAGCACAGATACGCAGTATTTT	CASSSNPPREISTDTQYF
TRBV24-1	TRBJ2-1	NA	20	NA	TGTGCCACCAGTGATTTGCGTCCCTTTCAGGGCCCCGGCACCTACAATGAGCAGTTCTTC	CATSDLRPFQGPGTYNEQFF
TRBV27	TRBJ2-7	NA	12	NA	TGTGCCAGCAGTTCCCACCGAGACGAGCAGTACTTC	CASSSHRDEQYF
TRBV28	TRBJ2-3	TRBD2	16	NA	TGTGCCAGCAGCCAGACTAGCGGGGGGCCCACAGATACGCAGTATTTT	CASSQTSGGPTDTQYF
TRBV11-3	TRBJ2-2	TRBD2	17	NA	TGTGCCAGCAGCTTAGAGCTGGCGGGAGTGGGGACCGGGGAGCTGTTTTTT	CASSLELAGVGTGELFF
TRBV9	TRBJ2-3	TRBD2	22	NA	TGTGCCAGCAGCGTAGTACATCCGGTGGGGCTAGCGGGGGGGAACTGCACAGATACGCAGTATTTT	CASSVVHPVGLAGGNCTDTQYF
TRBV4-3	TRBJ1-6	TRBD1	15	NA	TGCGCCAGCAGCCAACTGGGACAGGGCGGTTCACCCCTCCACTTT	CASSQLGQGGSPLHF
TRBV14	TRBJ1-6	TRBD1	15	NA	TGTGCCAGCAGCCTACCCGGGACAGGGCTTTCACCCCTCCACTTT	CASSLPGTGLSPLHF
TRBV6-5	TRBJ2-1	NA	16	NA	TGTGCCAGCAGTTCGTACCCCGGGATCACTAACCTTGAGCAGTTCTTC	CASSSYPGITNLEQFF
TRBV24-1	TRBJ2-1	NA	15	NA	TGTGCCACCAGTGATTTAAGTTTTAGAAACAATGAGCAGTTCTTC	CATSDLSFRNNEQFF
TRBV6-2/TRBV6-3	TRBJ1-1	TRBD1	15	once	TGTGCCAGCAGTACGAGAGGACAGGGGAACACTGAAGCTTTCTTT	CASSTRGQGNTEAFF
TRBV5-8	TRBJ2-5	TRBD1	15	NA	TGTGCCAGCAGCTTGGGGCCTGGGGGACAGCTCCCCCAGTACTTC	CASSLGPGGQLPQYF
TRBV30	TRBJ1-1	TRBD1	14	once	TGTGCCTGGAGTCAGGGGGCTGTCGGCACTGAAGCTTTCTTT	CAWSQGAVGTEAFF
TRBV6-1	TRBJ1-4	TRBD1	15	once	TGTGCCAGCAGTGACAGGGGGGTAACTAATGAAAAACTGTTTTTT	CASSDRGVTNEKLFF
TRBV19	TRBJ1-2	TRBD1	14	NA	TGTGCCACTAAGAGTGGCGCAGGGGGCTATGGCTACACCTTC	CATKSGAGGYGYTF
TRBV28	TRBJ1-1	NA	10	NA	TGTGCCAGCAGGGAGGTGGAAGCTTTCTTT	CASREVEAFF
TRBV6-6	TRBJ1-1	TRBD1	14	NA	TGTGCCAGCAGTTACGACAGGGTGAGCACTGAAGCTTTCTTT	CASSYDRVSTEAFF
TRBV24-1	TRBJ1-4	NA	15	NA	TGTGCCACCAGTGATAGCAGGCTGCCGTCTGAAAAACTGTTTTTT	CATSDSRLPSEKLFF
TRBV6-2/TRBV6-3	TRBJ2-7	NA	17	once	TGTGCCAGCAGTTATCATACCCGGGGAACAGAACCCTACGAGCAGTACTTC	CASSYHTRGTEPYEQYF
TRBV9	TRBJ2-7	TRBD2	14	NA	TGTGCCAGCGACGGGACTAGCGGAGGCCACGAGCAGTACTTC	CASDGTSGGHEQYF